The 23 T cell receptor beta chains below come from one sample, sequenced in a study of blood T cells in healthy people across ages. Next came a second PCR, run for about 7 to 12 cycles, which used a sample-barcoded 5' primer along with a J-beta primer mix. Each CDR3 protein is one row after TCRdb ran MiXCR on the 5' RACE reads. This sample has 1 million or so distinct CDR3 sequences, with roughly a quarter found just once. These sequences were also reported in another study, on T cells of mothers and their children.

The material sequenced was blood. Receptors originate from a girl aged 2 to 10 in good health.

This chain connects TRBV4-2 to TRBJ1-2, with D maybe TRBD1 (5 bases). This CDR3 is 18 amino acids long. Germline loops: CDR1 LGHNA, CDR2 YNFKEQ. V lost 1 base, J lost 2 bases, and 20 bases lay in between. In DNA form, the CDR3 reads TGTGCCAGCAGCCAAGCGTTGGGTAGGTCGGGGGAGAACTATGGCTACACCTTC. Amino acids: CASSQALGRSGENYGYTF.

The V call is TRBV20-1, the J call TRBJ2-7; 8 nucleotides agree with TRBD2. CDR1 and CDR2 from the germline V gene are DFQATT and SNEGSKA (reference sequence). V lost 4 bases, J lost 2 bases, and 7 bases stayed unmatched. The CDR3 is 14 residues long. The CDR3: CSAKSGSGAYEQYF. CDR3 nucleotides: TGCAGTGCTAAGAGCGGGAGTGGGGCCTACGAGCAGTACTTC.

The table lists this clonotype with a few counts. The chain combines TRBV20-1 with TRBJ2-6; D remains unclear. This CDR3 spans 16 amino acids. Germline V CDR1 and CDR2: DFQATT, SNEGSKA (reference sequence). The V and J ends lost 3 bases and 0 bases respectively, with 12 bases between them. The DNA for the CDR3 is TGCAGTGCTAGGGATAGGGCTGGCTCTGGGGCCAACGTCCTGACTTTC. It codes for CSARDRAGSGANVLTF.

This chain uses TRBV5-1 with TRBJ2-2; possibly TRBD1 or TRBD2 for D (5 bases each). This CDR3 has 15 amino acids. Germline values: CDR1 SGHRS, CDR2 YFSETQ. The ends were cut back, 3 bases at V and 5 bases at J, with 14 bases in the middle. CDR3 bases: TGCGCCAGCAGCTCAACCGGGACCACTACCGGGGAGCTGTTTTTT. Residues: CASSSTGTTTGELFF.

This clonotype has only a few counts. The chain recombines TRBV20-1 with TRBJ2-7; 7 bases match TRBD2. CDR1 DFQATT and CDR2 SNEGSKA come from the germline V gene (reference sequence). V gave up 2 bases and J gave up 4 bases; unmatched junction bases: 11. The CDR3 covers 15 residues. Here the CDR3 reads CSARSAGGGPYEQYF. In nucleotides, the CDR3 is TGCAGTGCTAGAAGTGCTGGCGGGGGACCGTACGAGCAGTACTTC.

This clonotype came up a few times. DNA of the CDR3: TGCGCCAGCAGCCCGTTAGGGGGCGCGAACACTGAAGCTTTCTTT. Its translation is CASSPLGGANTEAFF. This rearrangement joins TRBV4-3 to TRBJ1-1; 7 nucleotides align to TRBD1. Germline lookup yields CDR1 LGHNA and CDR2 YSLEER. J was trimmed by 1 base and V by 4 bases; bases with no gene match: 6. The CDR3 is made up of 15 amino acids.

The V gene is TRBV28, the J gene TRBJ2-3; D is possibly TRBD1 (6 bases). Trimming cost V 7 bases and J 14 bases, with 16 bases left between them. CDR1 is MDHEN and CDR2 is SYDVKM in the germline V gene. This CDR3 contains 11 residues. For the CDR3, the DNA is TGTGCCAGCATCCTAGGACAGAGAGTGTATTTT. Its translation: CASILGQRVYF.

At least ten counts were recorded for this clonotype. The rearrangement joins TRBV12-3 or TRBV12-4 to TRBJ2-1; possible D gene TRBD2, 5 bases. The ends were cut back, 6 bases at V and 4 bases at J, with 16 bases in the middle. The CDR3 extends over 15 amino acids. The CDR3 is CASSLTPSSYNEQFF. CDR3 coding DNA: TGTGCCAGCAGCTTGACCCCTAGCAGTTACAATGAGCAGTTCTTC.

In its sample, this clonotype was seen a few times. V and J are TRBV5-4 and TRBJ2-3, with D possibly matching TRBD1 (6 bases). Germline V gives CDR1 SGHNT, CDR2 YYREEE (reference sequence). The CDR3 runs 16 residues. V shed 0 bases and J shed 3 bases, with 14 bases lying between them. The CDR3 region has the DNA TGTGCCAGCAGCTTGGGTGGGGGCTCTTGGACAGATACGCAGTATTTT. It translates to CASSLGGGSWTDTQYF.

This clonotype appeared a single time. The gene calls are TRBV3-1 and TRBJ2-7, with 10 bases identical to TRBD2. Germline trimming cut 1 base from V and 0 bases from J; bases unmatched to any gene: 9. Germline CDR1 reads LGHDT; CDR2 reads YNNKEL (reference sequence). CDR3 length: 18 amino acids. The CDR3 loop is CASSQGDSGGVSSYEQYF. DNA for the CDR3: TGTGCCAGCAGCCAAGGTGACAGCGGGGGGGTTAGCTCCTACGAGCAGTACTTC.

The rearrangement uses TRBV9 and TRBJ2-5; 7 nucleotides match TRBD1. Germline values: CDR1 SGDLS, CDR2 YYNGEE. This CDR3 is built from 14 residues. The J segment lost 7 bases and the V segment lost 0 bases, leaving 6 bases of the junction unmatched. CDR3: CASSVEGAGGTQYF. CDR3 DNA: TGTGCCAGCAGCGTAGAGGGGGCTGGGGGGACCCAGTACTTC. The full variable domain, completed using reference TRBV9 and TRBJ2-5, is DSGVTQTPKHLITATGQRVTLRCSPRSGDLSVYWYQQSLDQGLQFLIQYYNGEERAKGNILERFSAQQFPDLHSELNLSSLELGDSALYFCASSVEGAGGTQYFGPGTRLLVL.

This clonotype appeared a few times. CDR3 sequence: CASSRGADQETQYF. CDR3 in DNA: TGTGCCAGCAGCCGAGGCGCAGATCAAGAGACCCAGTACTTC. The chain joins TRBV7-9 to TRBJ2-5; D is uncertain. V lost 5 bases and J lost 2, with 12 bases in between. CDR1 and CDR2 (germline): SEHNR, FQNEAQ (reference sequence). CDR3 length equals 14 residues.

The chain joins TRBV29-1 to TRBJ2-4; either TRBD1 or TRBD2 may fit D (5 bases each). The germline V gene has CDR1 SQVTM and CDR2 ANQGSEA. Trimming took 5 bases from V and 6 from J, leaving 11 bases between them. This CDR3 contains 12 residues. The DNA of the CDR3 is TGCAGCGTTTGGGGGAATGGAAACATTCAGTACTTC. Residues: CSVWGNGNIQYF.

CDR3 loop: CASSLTAVIPYGYTF. The CDR3 nucleotides are TGTGCCAGCAGTTTGACGGCAGTTATTCCCTATGGCTACACCTTC. The rearrangement joins TRBV28 to TRBJ1-2; D is ambiguous. The germline V gene has CDR1 MDHEN and CDR2 SYDVKM. CDR3 size: 15 residues. V shed 3 bases and J shed 4 bases, with 15 bases lying between them.

A few counts support this clonotype. The V gene is TRBV29-1, the J gene TRBJ1-2, with D possibly matching TRBD1 (5 bases). This CDR3 comprises 15 residues. Germline CDR1 and CDR2: SQVTM and ANQGSEA. Trimming took 3 bases from V and 5 from J, leaving 19 bases between them. The CDR3 loop is CSVEADQPGDYGYTF. The CDR3 bases are TGCAGCGTTGAGGCGGATCAACCGGGGGATTATGGCTACACCTTC. Full variable domain (rest looked up from reference TRBV29-1 and TRBJ1-2): SAVISQKPSRDICQRGTSLTIQCQVDSQVTMMFWYRQQPGQSLTLIATANQGSEATYESGFVIDKFPISRPNLTFSTLTVSNMSPEDSSIYLCSVEADQPGDYGYTFGSGTRLTVV.

The CDR3 coding sequence is TGTGCCAGCAGCCCCTTGGAGGGACAGGGGTTTTATGAGCAGTTCTTC. It codes for CASSPLEGQGFYEQFF. V and J are TRBV9 and TRBJ2-1, with TRBD1 matching over 10 bases. This CDR3 is built from 16 residues. With V trimmed by 4 bases and J by 8 bases, 12 bases remained unmatched. CDR1 is SGDLS, CDR2 YYNGEE, per germline.

The V and J genes are TRBV4-3 and TRBJ2-3, with 12 bases that match TRBD2. The V gene end was trimmed by 1 base and the J gene end by 3 bases; junction bases not matched to a gene: 2. Germline assignment: CDR1 LGHNA and CDR2 YSLEER. The CDR3 totals 16 residues. The CDR3 is CASSQASGGGTDTQYF. The CDR3 coding sequence is TGCGCCAGCAGCCAAGCTAGCGGGGGGGGAACAGATACGCAGTATTTT.

This clonotype was picked up one time. The chain has TRBV7-2 and TRBJ2-5, with 11 bases fitting TRBD2. The J call may be faulty, since TRBJ2-7 better matches the DNA end. Germline values: CDR1 SGHTA, CDR2 FQGNSA. The CDR3 is 17 amino acids. CDR3 in amino acids: CASSLVLAGGPRYEQYF. The CDR3 DNA is TGTGCCAGCAGCTTGGTGTTAGCGGGAGGGCCGCGCTACGAGCAGTACTTC.

The V gene is TRBV7-2, the J gene TRBJ2-3; D gene unclear. Trimming removed 6 bases at V and 0 bases at J, with 16 bases between. Looked up from germline, CDR1 is SGHTA and CDR2 is FQGNSA. This CDR3 region has 16 residues. CDR3 protein: CTSSPGKAASTDTQYF. CDR3 nucleotide sequence: TGTACCAGCAGTCCCGGTAAAGCCGCCAGCACAGATACGCAGTATTTT.

This clonotype has a handful of counts. One end of the junction fails to match germline, which may point to a read error. V gene TRBV29-1 combines with J gene TRBJ2-3; unclear D gene. CDR1 and CDR2 from the germline V gene are SQVTM and ANQGSEA. The CDR3 consists of 13 residues. CDR3 coding DNA: TGCAACGTTGAAGATCTGGGGACAGATACGCAGTATTTT. Translated: CNVEDLGTDTQYF.

The chain links TRBV12-3 or TRBV12-4 to TRBJ2-7; D may be TRBD1 or TRBD2 (5 bases each). There are 14 residues in the CDR3. V shed 5 bases and J shed 0 bases, with 11 bases lying between them. The CDR3 here is CASSESGTSYEQYF. The CDR3 DNA sequence: TGTGCCAGCAGTGAGTCGGGGACCTCCTACGAGCAGTACTTC.

In its sample, this clonotype was seen once. In this CDR3 the conserved last residue, phenylalanine or tryptophan, is missing, so a read error is likely. The DNA is omitted, as the CDR3 cannot be located on it reliably, and the CDR3 follows TCRdb's listing. CDR3 residues: CASSSGQAPDL. This chain links TRBV28 with TRBJ2-5; the table's D call, TRBD1, has no DNA check behind it. Germline V CDR1 and CDR2: MDHEN, SYDVKM. With termini counted, the CDR3 has 11 amino acids.

The V and J genes are TRBV27 and TRBJ2-7, with TRBD2 identical over 10 bases. Germline V CDR1 and CDR2: MNHEY, SMNVEV (reference sequence). The CDR3 loop spans 15 amino acids. The J segment lost 5 bases and the V segment lost 2 bases, leaving 6 bases of the junction unmatched. CDR3 sequence: CASSLLGLAGDEQYF. CDR3 nucleotide sequence: TGTGCCAGCAGTTTACTAGGGCTAGCGGGAGACGAGCAGTACTTC.